This TCR beta chain came from a study of blood T cell repertoires in COVID-19. The CDR3 runs 14 residues. Germline V gene lookup returns CDR1 LNHNV and CDR2 YYDKDF (reference sequence). V gave up 4 bases and J gave up 1 base; unmatched junction bases: 2. This table comes from immunoSEQ multiplex PCR, and its TCRdb copy is limited to in-frame clones, with some not included. Among 200,000 to 250,000 clones listed, 70% to 90% were seen once. Notes on this clone: This CDR3 is also generated by other DNA sequences in the sample.

The chain has TRBV15 and TRBJ1-1; TRBD1 matches 8 bases. The receptor comes from a man aged 25-40 years who had recovered from COVID-19. Sequenced material: peripheral blood. This CDR3 reads CATSTDRGNTEAFF. The CDR3 DNA follows: TGTGCCACCAGCACTGACAGGGGGAACACTGAAGCTTTCTTT.